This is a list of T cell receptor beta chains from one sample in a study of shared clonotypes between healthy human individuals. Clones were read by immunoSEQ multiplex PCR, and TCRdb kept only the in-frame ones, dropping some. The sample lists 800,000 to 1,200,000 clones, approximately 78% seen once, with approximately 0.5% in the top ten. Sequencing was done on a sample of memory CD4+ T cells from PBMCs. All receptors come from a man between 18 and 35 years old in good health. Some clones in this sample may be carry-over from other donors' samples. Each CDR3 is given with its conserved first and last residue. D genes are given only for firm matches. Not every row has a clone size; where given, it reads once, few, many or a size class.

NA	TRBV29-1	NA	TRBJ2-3	CSVATPVGTDTQYF	TGCAGCGTTGCGACCCCGGTGGGCACAGATACGCAGTATTTT
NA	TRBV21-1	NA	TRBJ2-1	CASSKRHTRDCPYNEQFF	TGTGCCAGCAGCAAGCGACACACCCGGGACTGCCCCTACAATGAGCAGTTCTTC
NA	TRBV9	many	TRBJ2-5	CASSVGQVGTQYF	TGTGCCAGCAGCGTAGGACAGGTTGGGACCCAGTACTTC
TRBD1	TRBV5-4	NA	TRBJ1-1	CASSLNTGGRTEAFF	TGTGCCAGCAGCCTGAACACAGGGGGACGGACTGAAGCTTTCTTT
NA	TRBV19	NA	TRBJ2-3	CASSIGTMRDTQYF	TGTGCCAGTAGTATAGGGACCATGCGCGATACGCAGTATTTT
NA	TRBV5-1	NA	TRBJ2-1	CASSLEAGRGGEQFF	TGCGCCAGCAGCTTGGAGGCAGGCCGAGGGGGTGAGCAGTTCTTC
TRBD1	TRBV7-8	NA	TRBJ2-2	CARPGQTTGTLRPGELFF	TGTGCCAGACCGGGACAGACAACCGGGACCCTAAGGCCCGGGGAGCTGTTTTTT
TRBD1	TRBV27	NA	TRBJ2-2	CASSSGQGAGELFF	TGTGCCAGCAGTTCGGGACAGGGGGCCGGGGAGCTGTTTTTT
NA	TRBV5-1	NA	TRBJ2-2	CASSFDNTGELFF	TGCGCCAGCAGCTTTGATAACACCGGGGAGCTGTTTTTT
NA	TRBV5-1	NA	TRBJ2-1	CASSLVPGTYNEQFF	TGCGCCAGCAGCTTGGTTCCAGGGACCTACAATGAACAGTTCTTC
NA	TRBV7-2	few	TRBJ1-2	CASSLRGTRDGYTF	TGTGCCAGCAGTCTCCGGGGGACCCGGGATGGCTACACCTTC
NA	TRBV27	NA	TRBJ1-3	CASSSGGNTIYF	TGTGCCAGCAGTTCAGGGGGAAACACCATATATTTT
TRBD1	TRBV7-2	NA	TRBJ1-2	CASSLDVGQGVGYTF	TGTGCCAGCAGCTTAGACGTGGGGCAGGGGGTCGGCTACACCTTC
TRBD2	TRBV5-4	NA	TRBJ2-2	CASSHPPGLAGVPGELFF	TGTGCCAGCAGCCACCCTCCGGGACTAGCGGGAGTCCCCGGGGAGCTGTTTTTT
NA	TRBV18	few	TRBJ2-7	CASSRTQVPDYEQYF	TGTGCCAGCTCACGGACACAGGTGCCGGACTACGAGCAGTACTTC
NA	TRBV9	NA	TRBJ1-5	CASSVVGPPDQPQHF	TGTGCCAGCAGCGTGGTTGGCCCGCCGGATCAGCCCCAGCATTTT
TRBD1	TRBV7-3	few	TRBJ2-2	CASSLRTGTGNTGELFF	TGTGCCAGCAGCTTAAGGACCGGGACAGGGAACACCGGGGAGCTGTTTTTT
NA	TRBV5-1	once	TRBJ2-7	CASSLASVTLEQYF	TGCGCCAGCAGCTTGGCCTCTGTCACCCTCGAGCAGTACTTC
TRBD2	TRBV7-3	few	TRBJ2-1	CASSLDLGGRAPLFF	TGTGCCAGCAGCCTCGATCTGGGCGGGAGGGCCCCTTTGTTCTTC
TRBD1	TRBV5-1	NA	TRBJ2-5	CASSPLTGTQETQYF	TGCGCCAGCAGCCCGCTGACAGGGACCCAAGAGACCCAGTACTTC
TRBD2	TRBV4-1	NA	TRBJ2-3	CASSQGPLLTGGRFTDTQYF	TGCGCCAGCAGCCAAGGTCCCCTCCTCACTGGCGGGAGATTCACAGATACGCAGTATTTT
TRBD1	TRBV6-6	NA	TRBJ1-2	CAHRGAGGANYGYTF	TGTGCCCACCGAGGGGCAGGGGGCGCGAACTATGGCTACACCTTC
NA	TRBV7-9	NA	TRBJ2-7	CASSFEGRSFDEQYF	TGTGCCAGCAGCTTCGAGGGACGTTCGTTCGACGAGCAGTACTTC
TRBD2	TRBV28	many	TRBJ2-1	CASDGPSGSGWYNEQFF	TGTGCCAGCGACGGTCCTAGCGGGAGCGGGTGGTACAATGAGCAGTTCTTC
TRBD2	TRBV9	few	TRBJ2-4	CASSVGAGGLLAKNIQYF	TGTGCCAGCAGCGTAGGAGCGGGAGGCTTACTAGCCAAAAACATTCAGTACTTC
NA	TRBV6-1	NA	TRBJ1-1	CASSEREDTEAFF	TGTGCCAGCAGTGAACGTGAGGACACTGAAGCTTTCTTT
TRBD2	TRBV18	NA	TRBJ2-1	CASSPGGSGGLHEQFF	TGTGCCAGCTCACCGGGGGGCAGCGGGGGCCTTCATGAGCAGTTCTTC
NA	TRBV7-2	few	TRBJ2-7	CASSLVWGPGEDEQYF	TGTGCCAGCAGCTTAGTATGGGGACCGGGGGAAGACGAGCAGTACTTC
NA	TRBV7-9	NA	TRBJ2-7	CASSLGGPNEQYF	TGTGCCAGCAGCTTAGGGGGCCCCAACGAGCAGTACTTC
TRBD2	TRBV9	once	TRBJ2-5	CASSVEREGGETQYF	TGTGCCAGCAGCGTAGAGCGGGAGGGAGGCGAGACCCAGTACTTC
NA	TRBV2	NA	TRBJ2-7	CASSSDGIGHEQYF	TGTGCCAGCAGTTCGGACGGAATCGGCCACGAGCAGTACTTC
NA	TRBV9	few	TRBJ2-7	CASSLEFGEQYF	TGTGCCAGCAGCCTAGAGTTTGGCGAGCAGTACTTC
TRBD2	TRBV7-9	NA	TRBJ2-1	CASSLREQLAGGHNEQFF	TGTGCCAGCAGCTTAAGAGAGCAACTAGCGGGAGGGCACAATGAGCAGTTCTTC
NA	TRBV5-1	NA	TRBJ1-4	CASSLGQLTNEKLFF	TGCGCCAGCAGCTTGGGACAACTCACTAATGAAAAACTGTTTTTT
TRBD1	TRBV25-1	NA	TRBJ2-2	CASSDLRQGTTGELFF	TGTGCCAGCAGTGATCTGAGACAGGGGACGACCGGGGAGCTGTTTTTT
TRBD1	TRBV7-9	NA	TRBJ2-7	CASSLDRGTYEQYF	TGTGCCAGCAGCCTCGACAGGGGCACGTACGAGCAGTACTTC
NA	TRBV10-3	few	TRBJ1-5	CAISESTRGSNQPQHF	TGTGCCATCAGTGAGTCGACGCGAGGGAGCAATCAGCCCCAGCATTTT
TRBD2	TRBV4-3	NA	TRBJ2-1	CASSQEHGLAYNEQFF	TGCGCCAGCAGCCAAGAACACGGACTAGCTTACAATGAGCAGTTCTTC
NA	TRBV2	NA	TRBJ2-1	CASSGQLNEQFF	TGTGCCAGCAGTGGGCAGCTAAATGAGCAGTTCTTC
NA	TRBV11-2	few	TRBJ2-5	CASSLVDGGETQYF	TGTGCCAGCAGCTTAGTGGACGGCGGGGAGACCCAGTACTTC
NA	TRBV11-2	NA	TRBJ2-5	CASSLGPAGETQYF	TGTGCCAGCAGCTTAGGGCCGGCCGGGGAGACCCAGTACTTC
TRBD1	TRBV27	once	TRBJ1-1	CASWDRWTEAFF	TGTGCCAGTTGGGACAGATGGACTGAAGCTTTCTTT
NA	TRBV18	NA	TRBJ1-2	CASSPSQGFSYGYTF	TGTGCCAGCTCACCCTCCCAGGGGTTTAGCTATGGCTACACCTTC
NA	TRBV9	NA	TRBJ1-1	CASSVREGVWPNTEAFF	TGTGCCAGCAGCGTGCGAGAGGGGGTCTGGCCGAACACTGAAGCTTTCTTT
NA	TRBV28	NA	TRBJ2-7	CASSLLRAYEQYF	TGTGCCAGCAGTTTATTACGGGCCTACGAGCAGTACTTC
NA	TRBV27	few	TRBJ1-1	CASSSTSGAEAFF	TGTGCCAGCAGTTCAACGAGTGGGGCTGAAGCTTTCTTT
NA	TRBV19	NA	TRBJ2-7	CASRATDGPGEQYF	TGTGCCAGTAGGGCTACGGACGGCCCGGGGGAGCAGTACTTC
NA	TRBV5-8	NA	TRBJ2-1	CASSLLLAEVLFF	TGTGCCAGCAGCTTGTTGTTGGCAGAGGTGCTGTTCTTC
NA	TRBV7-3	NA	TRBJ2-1	CASSLDAGGPYNEQFF	TGTGCCAGCAGCTTAGATGCTGGGGGGCCCTACAATGAGCAGTTCTTC
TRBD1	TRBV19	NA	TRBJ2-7	CASRQTGGERYEQYF	TGTGCCAGTAGGCAGACAGGGGGCGAAAGGTACGAGCAGTACTTC